Detailed here is one TCR beta chain. The data were taken from a study of blood T cell repertoires in COVID-19. Study-wide background: Collection of acute and convalescent COVID-19 samples took place in the United States, Italy and Spain.

Source study methods: Nucleated cell number was recorded as an estimate derived from reference gene primer amplification. Assay used: immunoSEQ multiplex PCR; TCRdb lists only in-frame clones, some missing. That table furnishes V, J and clone size, whereas the DNA furnished D and trimming. The sample contains roughly 350,000 clones, about nine tenths of which appear only once. The CDR3 contains 11 residues. The V gene's germline CDR1 is SQVTM and CDR2 ANQGSEA. Trimming took 4 bases from V and 5 from J, leaving 5 bases between them. The sequenced sample was peripheral blood. The clonotype originates from a woman in her forties or fifties with COVID-19, enrolled during active disease. The chain couples TRBV29-1 to TRBJ2-2; unclear D gene. The DNA of the CDR3 is TGCAGCGTTGTTCTAACCGGGGAGCTGTTTTTT. Translated, it gives CSVVLTGELFF.